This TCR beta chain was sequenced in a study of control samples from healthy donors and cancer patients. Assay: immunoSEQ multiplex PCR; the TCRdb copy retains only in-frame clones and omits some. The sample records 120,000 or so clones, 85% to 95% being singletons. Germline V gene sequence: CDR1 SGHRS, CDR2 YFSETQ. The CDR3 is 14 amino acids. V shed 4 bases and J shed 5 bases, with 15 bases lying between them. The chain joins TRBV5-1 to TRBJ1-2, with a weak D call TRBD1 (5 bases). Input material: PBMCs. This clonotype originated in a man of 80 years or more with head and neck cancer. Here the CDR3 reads CASSDPERGYGYTF. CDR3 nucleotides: TGCGCCAGCAGCGACCCGGAGAGGGGTTATGGCTACACCTTC.